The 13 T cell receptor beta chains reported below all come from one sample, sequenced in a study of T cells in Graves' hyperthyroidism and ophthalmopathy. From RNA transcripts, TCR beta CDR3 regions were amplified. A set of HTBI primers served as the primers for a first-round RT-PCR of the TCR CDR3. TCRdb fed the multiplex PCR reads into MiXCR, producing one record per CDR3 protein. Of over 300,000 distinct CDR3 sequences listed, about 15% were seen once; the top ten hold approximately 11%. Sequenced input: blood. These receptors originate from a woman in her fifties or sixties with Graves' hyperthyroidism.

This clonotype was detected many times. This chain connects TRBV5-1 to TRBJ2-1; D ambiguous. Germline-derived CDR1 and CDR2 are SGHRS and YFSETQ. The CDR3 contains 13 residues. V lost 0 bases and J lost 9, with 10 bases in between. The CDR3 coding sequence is TGCGCCAGCAGCTTGGTAGTGTCCACTGAGCAGTTCTTC. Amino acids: CASSLVVSTEQFF.

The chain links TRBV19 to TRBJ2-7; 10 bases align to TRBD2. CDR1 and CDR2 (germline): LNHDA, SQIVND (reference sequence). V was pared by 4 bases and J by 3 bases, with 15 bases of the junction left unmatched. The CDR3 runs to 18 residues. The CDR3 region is CASSKGAGGPSGLYEQYF. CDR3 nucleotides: TGTGCCAGTAGTAAGGGAGCGGGAGGGCCCTCGGGTCTCTACGAGCAGTACTTC.

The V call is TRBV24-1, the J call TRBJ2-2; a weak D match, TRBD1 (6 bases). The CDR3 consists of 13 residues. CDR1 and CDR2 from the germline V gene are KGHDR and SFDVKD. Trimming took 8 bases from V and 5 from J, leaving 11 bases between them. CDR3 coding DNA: TGTGCCACCAAGGGGGTTCGGACCGGGGAGCTGTTTTTT. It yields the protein CATKGVRTGELFF.

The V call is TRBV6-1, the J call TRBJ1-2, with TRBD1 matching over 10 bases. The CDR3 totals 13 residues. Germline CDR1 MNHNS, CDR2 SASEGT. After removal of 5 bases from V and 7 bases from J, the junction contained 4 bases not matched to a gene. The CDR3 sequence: CASSRDRGGGYTF. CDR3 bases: TGTGCCAGCAGTCGGGACAGGGGAGGTGGCTACACCTTC.

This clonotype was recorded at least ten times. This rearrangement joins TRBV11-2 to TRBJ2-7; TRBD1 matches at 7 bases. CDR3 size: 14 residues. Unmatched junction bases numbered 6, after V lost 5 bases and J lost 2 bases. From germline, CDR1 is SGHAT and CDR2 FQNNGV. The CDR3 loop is CASSTGTVTYEQYF. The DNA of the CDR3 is TGTGCCAGCAGCACCGGGACAGTGACCTACGAGCAGTACTTC.

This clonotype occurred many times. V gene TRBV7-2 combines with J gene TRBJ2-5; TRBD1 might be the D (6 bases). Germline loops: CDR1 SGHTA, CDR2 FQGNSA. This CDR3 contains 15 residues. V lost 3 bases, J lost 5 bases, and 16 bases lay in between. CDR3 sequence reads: CASSFMTRTGETQYF. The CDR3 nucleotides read TGTGCCAGCAGCTTCATGACCCGAACAGGGGAGACCCAGTACTTC.

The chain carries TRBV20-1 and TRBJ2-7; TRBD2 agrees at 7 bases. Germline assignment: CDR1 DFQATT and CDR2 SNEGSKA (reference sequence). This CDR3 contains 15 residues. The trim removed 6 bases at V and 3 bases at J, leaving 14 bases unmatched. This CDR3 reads CSAGGGALRIYEQYF. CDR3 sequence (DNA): TGCAGTGCCGGGGGAGGGGCGCTCCGGATCTACGAGCAGTACTTC.

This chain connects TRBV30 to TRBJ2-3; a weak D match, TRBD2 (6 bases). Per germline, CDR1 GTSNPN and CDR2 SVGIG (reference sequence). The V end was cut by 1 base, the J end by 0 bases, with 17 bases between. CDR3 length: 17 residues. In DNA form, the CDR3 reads TGTGCCTGGAGTGGGGCTAGCGAAGAGGCTAGCACAGATACGCAGTATTTT. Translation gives CAWSGASEEASTDTQYF.

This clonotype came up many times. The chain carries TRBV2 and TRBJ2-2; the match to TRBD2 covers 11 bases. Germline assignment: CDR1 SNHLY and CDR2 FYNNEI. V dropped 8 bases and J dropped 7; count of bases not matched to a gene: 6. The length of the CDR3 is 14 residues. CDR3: CASRLAGRDGELFF. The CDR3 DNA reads TGTGCCAGCCGACTAGCGGGAAGGGACGGGGAGCTGTTTTTT.

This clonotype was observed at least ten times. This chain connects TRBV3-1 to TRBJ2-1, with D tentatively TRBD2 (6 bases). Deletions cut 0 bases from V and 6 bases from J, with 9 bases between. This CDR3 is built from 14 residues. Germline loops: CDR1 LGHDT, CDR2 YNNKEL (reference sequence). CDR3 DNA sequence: TGTGCCAGCAGCCAAGAACTAGCACTCAATGAGCAGTTCTTC. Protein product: CASSQELALNEQFF.

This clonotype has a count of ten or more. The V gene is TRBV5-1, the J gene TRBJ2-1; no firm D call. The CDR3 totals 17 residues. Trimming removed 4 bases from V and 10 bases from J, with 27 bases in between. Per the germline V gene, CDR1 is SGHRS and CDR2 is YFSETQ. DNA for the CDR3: TGCGCCAGCAGCGCACCCGTCCGGGTCTTAGGCCGAAAGGAGCAGTTCTTC. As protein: CASSAPVRVLGRKEQFF. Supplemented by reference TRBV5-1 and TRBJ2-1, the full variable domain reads KAGVTQTPRYLIKTRGQQVTLSCSPISGHRSVSWYQQTPGQGLQFLFEYFSETQRNKGNFPGRFSGRQFSNSRSEMNVSTLELGDSALYLCASSAPVRVLGRKEQFFGPGTRLTVL.

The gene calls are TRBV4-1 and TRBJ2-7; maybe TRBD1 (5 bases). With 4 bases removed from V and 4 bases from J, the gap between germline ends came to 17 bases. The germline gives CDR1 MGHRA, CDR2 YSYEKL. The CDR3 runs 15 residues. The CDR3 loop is CASSLQGRFEYEQYF. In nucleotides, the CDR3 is TGCGCCAGCAGCCTCCAGGGAAGGTTTGAGTACGAGCAGTACTTC.

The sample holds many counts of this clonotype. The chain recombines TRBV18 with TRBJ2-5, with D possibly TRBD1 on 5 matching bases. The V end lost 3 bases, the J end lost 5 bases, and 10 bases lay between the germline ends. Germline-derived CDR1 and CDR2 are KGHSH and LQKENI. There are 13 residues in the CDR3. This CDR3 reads CASSPGWGETQYF. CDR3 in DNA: TGTGCCAGCTCACCTGGCTGGGGCGAGACCCAGTACTTC.